This T cell receptor (beta chain) was found in a study of blood T cell repertoires in COVID-19. Study context: Donors in the United States, Italy and Spain gave samples during acute or convalescent COVID-19. T cells, B-cell-depleted T cells, or PBMCs supplied cDNA or gDNA.

The table came from immunoSEQ multiplex PCR; TCRdb's copy has only in-frame clones and leaves some out. The sample comprises 350,000 or so clones, around 87% of which are singletons, and about 10% rests with the top ten. The clonotype was recovered from a woman aged 25 to 39 with COVID-19, enrolled during active disease. Input material: peripheral blood.

The CDR3 sequence is CASSAQGGRADTQYF. For the CDR3, the DNA is TGTGCCAGCAGTGCACAGGGCGGTCGGGCAGATACGCAGTATTTT. The rearrangement joins TRBV2 to TRBJ2-3; the D gene is possibly TRBD1 (6 bases). The germline CDR1 and CDR2 sequences are SNHLY and FYNNEI. The CDR3 has 15 residues. V was shortened by 4 bases and J by 4 bases, with 15 bases between the two germline ends.